What follows are 3 T cell receptor beta chains derived from one specimen sequenced in a study of blood T cell repertoires in COVID-19. Produced via immunoSEQ multiplex PCR; TCRdb's table is partial and in-frame only. The table lists roughly 150,000 clones, about four fifths of them singletons. Sample: peripheral blood. The receptors were gathered from a man aged 70 or older who had recovered from COVID-19.

The chain joins TRBV12-3 or TRBV12-4 to TRBJ2-7, with TRBD2 matching 7 bases. Losses at the gene ends were 6 bases for V and 6 bases for J; bases not matched to a gene: 8. CDR3 length equals 13 residues. CDR3 DNA: TGTGCCAGCAGGCTTTCGGGGGGAGTCGAGCAGTACTTC. It translates to CASRLSGGVEQYF.

The V call is TRBV27, the J call TRBJ2-1; D ambiguous. V lost 4 bases to trimming and J lost 9 bases, with 10 bases between them. The CDR3 contains 12 residues. In germline, CDR1 is MNHEY, CDR2 SMNVEV (reference sequence). The CDR3 coding sequence is TGTGCCAGCAGTTCTTTAGTCGGTGAGCAGTTCTTC. Translation gives CASSSLVGEQFF.

V usage is TRBV27 and J usage is TRBJ2-1, with 7 bases aligning to TRBD1. CDR1 is MNHEY, CDR2 SMNVEV, per germline (reference sequence). There are 16 residues in the CDR3. Trimming cost V 4 bases and J 8 bases; bases outside gene matches: 14. CDR3 region: CASSSRTGTVADEQFF. CDR3 bases: TGTGCCAGCAGTTCCCGTACCGGGACAGTGGCTGATGAGCAGTTCTTC.